This T cell receptor (beta chain) emerged from a study of blood T cell repertoires in COVID-19. In the study overall: The analysed material was cDNA or gDNA that came from T cells, B-cell-depleted T cells, or PBMCs.

The CDR3 runs to 13 residues. With 3 bases removed from V and 5 bases from J, the gap between germline ends came to 13 bases. Germline V gene sequence: CDR1 GTSNPN, CDR2 SVGIG (reference sequence). The authors' processing: Reference gene primer amplification yielded estimated nucleated cell counts. This table comes from immunoSEQ multiplex PCR, and its TCRdb copy is limited to in-frame clones, with some not included. The V and J calls and the clone size are those of that table, but D and trimming were determined from the DNA. The sample holds some 64,000 clones, roughly 88% seen once. Material: peripheral blood. The V and J genes are TRBV30 and TRBJ1-1; possible D gene TRBD1, 5 bases. This TCR was recovered from a man aged 70 or older with acute or convalescent COVID-19. This CDR3 reads CAWSQGGRTEAFF. The CDR3 DNA sequence: TGTGCCTGGAGCCAGGGCGGACGAACTGAAGCTTTCTTT.